The 7 T cell receptor beta chains in this list originate from one sample, sequenced in a study of T cell responses to AZD1222 COVID-19 vaccine. Clones were sequenced by immunoSEQ multiplex PCR, and TCRdb holds only the in-frame ones, with some missing. This table holds around 110,000 clones, more than 80% found once. This material consisted of peripheral blood, taken on day 0 of AZD1222 vaccination. The origin of the receptors is an adult in good health.

The rearrangement links TRBV28 to TRBJ1-2; D gene unclear. Trimming removed 7 bases at V and 6 bases at J, with 9 bases between. From germline, CDR1 is MDHEN and CDR2 SYDVKM. The CDR3 consists of 11 residues. The CDR3 loop is CASMDRDGYTF. As DNA, the CDR3 is TGTGCCAGCATGGATAGGGATGGCTACACCTTC.

The gene calls are TRBV24-1 and TRBJ2-6; D call uncertain. Trimming cost V 0 bases and J 2 bases, with 4 bases left between them. Germline V gives CDR1 KGHDR, CDR2 SFDVKD. There are 15 residues in the CDR3. The CDR3 reads CATSDLRTGANVLTF. The CDR3 DNA sequence: TGTGCCACCAGTGATTTGCGGACTGGGGCCAACGTCCTGACTTTC.

The rearrangement joins TRBV5-6 to TRBJ2-7, with 8 nucleotides matching TRBD1. CDR1 SGHDT and CDR2 YYEEEE come from the germline V gene. The CDR3 loop spans 14 amino acids. V dropped 4 bases and J dropped 8; count of bases not matched to a gene: 11. The CDR3 sequence: CASSEGQVRIKQYF. DNA of the CDR3: TGTGCCAGCAGCGAGGGACAGGTGCGGATCAAGCAGTACTTC. Looking up the rest from reference TRBV5-6 and TRBJ2-7 gives the full variable domain: DAGVTQSPTHLIKTRGQQVTLRCSPKSGHDTVSWYQQALGQGPQFIFQYYEEEERQRGNFPDRFSGHQFPNYSSELNVNALLLGDSALYLCASSEGQVRIKQYFGPGTRLTVT.

Here the CDR3 DNA reads TGCAGCGTTACGGGAGGGGAAGAAAAACTGTTTTTT. This codes for CSVTGGEEKLFF. The rearrangement joins TRBV29-1 to TRBJ1-4; possible D gene TRBD1, 5 bases. Germline V CDR1 and CDR2: SQVTM, ANQGSEA. This CDR3 has 12 residues. V lost 5 bases and J lost 8, with 12 bases in between. The variable domain in full, with the rest retrieved from reference TRBV29-1 and TRBJ1-4, is SAVISQKPSRDICQRGTSLTIQCQVDSQVTMMFWYRQQPGQSLTLIATANQGSEATYESGFVIDKFPISRPNLTFSTLTVSNMSPEDSSIYLCSVTGGEEKLFFGSGTQLSVL.

This clone was seen a single time. V is TRBV7-2 and J is TRBJ1-2; 7 bases line up with TRBD1. V was pared by 2 bases and J by 6 bases, with 9 bases of the junction left unmatched. This CDR3 has 15 residues. Germline V gene data show CDR1 as SGHTA and CDR2 as FQGNSA. CDR3 in amino acids: CASSLSFRGVDGYTF. The CDR3 region has the DNA TGTGCCAGCAGCTTATCATTCAGGGGGGTGGATGGCTACACCTTC. Variable domain in full (rest from reference TRBV7-2 and TRBJ1-2): GAGVSQSPSNKVTEKGKDVELRCDPISGHTALYWYRQSLGQGLEFLIYFQGNSAPDKSGLPSDRFSAERTGGSVSTLTIQRTQQEDSAVYLCASSLSFRGVDGYTFGSGTRLTVV.

V gene TRBV20-1 combines with J gene TRBJ2-4, with a weak D call TRBD2 (7 bases). CDR3 length equals 11 residues. V lost 6 bases to trimming and J lost 10 bases, with 13 bases between them. Germline lookup yields CDR1 DFQATT and CDR2 SNEGSKA (reference sequence). Here the CDR3 reads CSAEGGGIQYF. Here the CDR3 DNA reads TGCAGTGCCGAGGGGGGAGGGATTCAGTACTTC.

The chain employs TRBV6-1 and TRBJ2-5, with D perhaps TRBD2 (7 bases). Trimming removed 3 bases from V and 5 bases from J, with 16 bases in between. Germline values: CDR1 MNHNS, CDR2 SASEGT. The CDR3 has 15 residues. Written as DNA, the CDR3 is TGTGCCAGCAGTGAGAGGGGGGGCAGGGTGGAGACCCAGTACTTC. It yields the protein CASSERGGRVETQYF.